The source of this TCR beta chain is a study of T cell responses to AZD1222 COVID-19 vaccine. Measured with immunoSEQ multiplex PCR; TCRdb has only the in-frame clones, and not every one. The sample shows around 100,000 clones, around 96% of them seen only once. Study findings and constraints: Within unmutated variant regions lay the reported targets of nearly half of spike-specific TCRs. Two doses of AZD1222 preceded a rise in Spike-specific TCR breadth and depth. There were repertoire samples only from the period after the peak T cell response. Donors skewed white British and female; clonal diversity was possibly underestimated.

Regarding this clone: No antigen is known for it.

Germline-derived CDR1 and CDR2 are LNHDA and SQIVND (reference sequence). The ends lost 6 bases at V and 8 bases at J; junction bases unmatched: 10. The CDR3 is 15 residues long. The V call is TRBV19, the J call TRBJ2-1, with TRBD2 identical over 10 bases. The source was peripheral blood, collected on day 0 of AZD1222 vaccination. The receptor was derived from an adult in good health. The CDR3 nucleotides read TGTGCCAGTAGCCCGACTAGCGGGCTCCGGGATGAGCAGTTCTTC. Translated: CASSPTSGLRDEQFF.